This T cell receptor beta chain was observed in a study of blood T cells in healthy people across ages. As concerns this clonotype: No antigen is known for it.

Whole-study findings and limits: Higher naive T cell percentage went strongly together with higher TCR beta diversity. Unknown donor CMV status possibly confounded expanded clonotype changes. Long-lived and aged donors differed, with more naive CD4+ cells and higher diversity in the long-lived.

From germline, CDR1 is SEHNR and CDR2 FQNEAQ (reference sequence). V shed 7 bases, J shed 8 bases, and the junction held 8 bases outside the gene matches. CDR3 length: 13 residues. For the second PCR, which ran for 7 to 11 cycles, a sample-barcoded 5' primer and a J-beta primer mix were used. Paired-end reads containing CDR3 totaled no fewer than 2.5 million for each sample. Via MiXCR, TCRdb re-called the 5' RACE reads, giving one row per CDR3 protein. Here the sample spans some 700,000 distinct CDR3 sequences, roughly 41% being singletons. The chain employs TRBV7-9 and TRBJ2-1, with 7 nucleotides matching TRBD2. This TCR came from a woman aged 60-75 years in good health. What was sequenced was blood. The CDR3 bases are TGTGCCAGCATGCTAGCGGTTGCCGATGAGCAGTTCTTC. This encodes CASMLAVADEQFF.